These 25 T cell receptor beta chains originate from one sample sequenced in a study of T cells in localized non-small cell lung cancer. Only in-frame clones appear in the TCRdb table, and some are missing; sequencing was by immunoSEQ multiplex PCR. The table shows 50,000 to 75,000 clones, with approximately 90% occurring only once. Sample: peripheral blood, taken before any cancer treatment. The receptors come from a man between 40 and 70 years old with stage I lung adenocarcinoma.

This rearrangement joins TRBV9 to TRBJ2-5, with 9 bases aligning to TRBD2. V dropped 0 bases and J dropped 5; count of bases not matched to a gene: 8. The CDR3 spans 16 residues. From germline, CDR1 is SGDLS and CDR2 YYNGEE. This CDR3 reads CASSVGGGRASETQYF. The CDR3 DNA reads TGTGCCAGCAGCGTAGGGGGCGGGAGGGCTTCCGAGACCCAGTACTTC.

Written as DNA, the CDR3 is TGTGCCAGCAGCCAAGAACCAGGGGCCGTAGAGACCCAGTACTTC. It codes for CASSQEPGAVETQYF. The rearrangement joins TRBV14 to TRBJ2-5, with a tentative D call TRBD1 (6 bases). CDR3 length equals 15 residues. Germline loops: CDR1 SGHDN, CDR2 FVKESK. Trimming shortened V by 0 bases and J by 4 bases, and 12 bases separated the two germline ends.

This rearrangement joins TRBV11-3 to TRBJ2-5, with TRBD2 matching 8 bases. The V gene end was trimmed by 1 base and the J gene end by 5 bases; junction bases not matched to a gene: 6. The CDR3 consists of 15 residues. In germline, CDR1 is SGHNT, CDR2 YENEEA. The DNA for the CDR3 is TGTGCCAGCAGCTTAGGGTTCCCGGGAGGGGAGACCCAGTACTTC. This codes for CASSLGFPGGETQYF.

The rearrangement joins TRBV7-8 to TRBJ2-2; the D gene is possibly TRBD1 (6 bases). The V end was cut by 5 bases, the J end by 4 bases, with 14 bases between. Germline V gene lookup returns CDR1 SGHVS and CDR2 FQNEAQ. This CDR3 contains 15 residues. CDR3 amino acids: CASSPQGSGTGELFF. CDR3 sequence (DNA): TGTGCCAGCAGCCCACAGGGATCGGGCACCGGGGAGCTGTTTTTT.

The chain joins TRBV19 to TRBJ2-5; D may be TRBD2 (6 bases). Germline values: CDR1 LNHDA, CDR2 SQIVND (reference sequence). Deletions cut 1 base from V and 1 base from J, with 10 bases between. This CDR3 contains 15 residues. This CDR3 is CASSIGWRGQETQYF. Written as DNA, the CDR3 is TGTGCCAGTAGTATAGGGTGGCGGGGCCAAGAGACCCAGTACTTC.

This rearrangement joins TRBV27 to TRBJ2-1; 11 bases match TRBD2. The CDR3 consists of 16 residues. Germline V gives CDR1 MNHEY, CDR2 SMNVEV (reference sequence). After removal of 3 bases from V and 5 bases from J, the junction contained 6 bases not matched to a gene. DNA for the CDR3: TGTGCCAGCAGTTTGGACCCTAGCGGGAGGAACAATGAGCAGTTCTTC. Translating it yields CASSLDPSGRNNEQFF.

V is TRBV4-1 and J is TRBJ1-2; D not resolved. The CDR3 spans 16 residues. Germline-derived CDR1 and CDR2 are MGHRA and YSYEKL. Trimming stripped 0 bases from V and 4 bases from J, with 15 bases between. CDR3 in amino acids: CASSQDLLLLGYGYTF. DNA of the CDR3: TGCGCCAGCAGCCAAGATCTCTTGCTCTTGGGCTATGGCTACACCTTC.

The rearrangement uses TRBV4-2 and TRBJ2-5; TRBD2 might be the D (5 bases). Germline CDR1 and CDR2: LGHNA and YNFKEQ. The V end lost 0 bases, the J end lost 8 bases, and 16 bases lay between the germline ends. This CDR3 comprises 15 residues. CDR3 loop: CASSQDTAERTTQYF. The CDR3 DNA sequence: TGTGCCAGCAGCCAAGATACGGCTGAGCGGACCACCCAGTACTTC.

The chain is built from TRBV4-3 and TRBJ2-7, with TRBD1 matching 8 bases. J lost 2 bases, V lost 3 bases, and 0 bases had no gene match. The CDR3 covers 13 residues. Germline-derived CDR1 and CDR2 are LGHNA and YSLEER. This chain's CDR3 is CASSQDRAYEQYF. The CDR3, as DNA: TGCGCCAGCAGCCAGGACAGGGCCTACGAGCAGTACTTC.

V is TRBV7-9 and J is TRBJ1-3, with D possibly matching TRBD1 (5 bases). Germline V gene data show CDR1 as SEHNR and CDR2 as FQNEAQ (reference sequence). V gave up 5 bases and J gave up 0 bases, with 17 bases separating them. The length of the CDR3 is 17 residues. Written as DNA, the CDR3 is TGTGCCAGCAGCCCATGGGTCCAGGGACTCTCTGGAAACACCATATATTTT. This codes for CASSPWVQGLSGNTIYF.

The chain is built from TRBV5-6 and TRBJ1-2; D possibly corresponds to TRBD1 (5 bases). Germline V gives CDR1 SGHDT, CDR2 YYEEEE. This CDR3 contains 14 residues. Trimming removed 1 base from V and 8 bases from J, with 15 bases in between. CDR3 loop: CASSLYTARGGYTF. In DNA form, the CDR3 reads TGTGCCAGCAGCTTGTATACGGCCCGGGGCGGCTACACCTTC.

The CDR3 here is CASRGSGTGVYEQFF. The DNA of the CDR3 is TGTGCCAGCAGAGGCTCCGGGACAGGGGTTTATGAGCAGTTCTTC. This rearrangement joins TRBV6-1 to TRBJ2-1, with TRBD1 matching 10 bases. The CDR3 spans 15 residues. CDR1 and CDR2 (germline): MNHNS, SASEGT. J lost 8 bases, V lost 6 bases, and 10 bases had no gene match.

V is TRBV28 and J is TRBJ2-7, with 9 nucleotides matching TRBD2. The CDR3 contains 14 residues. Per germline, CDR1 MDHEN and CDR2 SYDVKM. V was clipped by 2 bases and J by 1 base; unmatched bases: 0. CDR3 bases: TGTGCCAGCAGTTTAGCGGGGGGGTCCTACGAGCAGTACTTC. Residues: CASSLAGGSYEQYF.

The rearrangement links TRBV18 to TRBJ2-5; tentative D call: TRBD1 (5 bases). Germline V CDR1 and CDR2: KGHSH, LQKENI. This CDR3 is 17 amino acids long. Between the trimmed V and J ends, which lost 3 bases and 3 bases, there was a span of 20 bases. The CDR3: CASSPRVTAALEETQYF. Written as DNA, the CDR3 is TGTGCCAGCTCACCTAGGGTGACAGCCGCTTTGGAAGAGACCCAGTACTTC.

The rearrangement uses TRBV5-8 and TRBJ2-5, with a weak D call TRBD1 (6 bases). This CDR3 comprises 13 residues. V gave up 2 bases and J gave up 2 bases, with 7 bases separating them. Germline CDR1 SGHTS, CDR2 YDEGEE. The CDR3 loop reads CASSFGQQETQYF. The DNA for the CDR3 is TGTGCCAGCAGCTTCGGACAGCAAGAGACCCAGTACTTC. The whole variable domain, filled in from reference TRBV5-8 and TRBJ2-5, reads EAGVTQSPTHLIKTRGQQATLRCSPISGHTSVYWYQQALGLGLQFLLWYDEGEERNRGNFPPRFSGRQFPNYSSELNVNALELEDSALYLCASSFGQQETQYFGPGTRLLVL.

DNA of the CDR3: TGTGCCTGGTGCAGCGGCTACAATGAGCAGTTCTTC. Its protein is CAWCSGYNEQFF. The chain couples TRBV30 to TRBJ2-1; a weak D match, TRBD2 (5 bases). V lost 5 bases and J lost 3, with 8 bases in between. Germline lookup yields CDR1 GTSNPN and CDR2 SVGIG (reference sequence). The CDR3 loop spans 12 amino acids.

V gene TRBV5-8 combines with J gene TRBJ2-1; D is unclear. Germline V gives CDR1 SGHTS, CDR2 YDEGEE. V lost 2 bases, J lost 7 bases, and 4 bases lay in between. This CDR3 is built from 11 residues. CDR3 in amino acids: CASSFRNEQFF. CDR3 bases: TGTGCCAGCAGCTTTCGGAATGAGCAGTTCTTC.

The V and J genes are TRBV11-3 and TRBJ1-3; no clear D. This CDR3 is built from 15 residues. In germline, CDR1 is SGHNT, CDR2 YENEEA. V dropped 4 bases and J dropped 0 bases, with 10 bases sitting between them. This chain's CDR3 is CASSSRAYSGNTIYF. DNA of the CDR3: TGTGCCAGCAGCTCGAGGGCGTACTCTGGAAACACCATATATTTT.

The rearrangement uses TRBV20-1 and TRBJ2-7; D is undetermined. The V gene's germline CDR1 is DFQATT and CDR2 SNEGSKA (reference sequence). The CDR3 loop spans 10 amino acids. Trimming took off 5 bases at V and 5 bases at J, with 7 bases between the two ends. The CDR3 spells CSADVNEQYF. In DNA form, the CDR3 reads TGCAGTGCTGACGTAAACGAGCAGTACTTC.

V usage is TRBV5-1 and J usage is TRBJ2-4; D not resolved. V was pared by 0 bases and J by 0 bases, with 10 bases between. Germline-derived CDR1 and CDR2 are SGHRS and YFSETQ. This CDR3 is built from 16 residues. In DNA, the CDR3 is TGCGCCAGCAGCTTGGATAGGGTAGCAGCCAAAAACATTCAGTACTTC. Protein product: CASSLDRVAAKNIQYF.

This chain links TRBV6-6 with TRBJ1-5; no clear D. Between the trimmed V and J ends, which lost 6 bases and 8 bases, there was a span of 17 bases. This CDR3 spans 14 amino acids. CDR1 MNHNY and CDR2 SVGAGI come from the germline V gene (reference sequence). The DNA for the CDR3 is TGTGCCAGCAGCTACCTGGGGAAGGAGGAGCCCCAGCATTTT. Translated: CASSYLGKEEPQHF.

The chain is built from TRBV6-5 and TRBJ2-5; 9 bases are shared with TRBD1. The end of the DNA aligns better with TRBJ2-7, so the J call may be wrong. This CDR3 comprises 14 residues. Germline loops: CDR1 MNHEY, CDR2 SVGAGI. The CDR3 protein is CASAPAQGAYEQYF. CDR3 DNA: TGTGCCAGCGCCCCCGCACAGGGGGCATACGAGCAGTACTTC.

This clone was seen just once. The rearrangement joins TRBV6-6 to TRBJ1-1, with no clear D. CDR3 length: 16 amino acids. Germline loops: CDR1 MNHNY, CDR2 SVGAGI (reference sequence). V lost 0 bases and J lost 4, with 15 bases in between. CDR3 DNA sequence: TGTGCCAGCAGTTACTCGGTTTCGGGTATGGGCACTGAAGCTTTCTTT. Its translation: CASSYSVSGMGTEAFF.

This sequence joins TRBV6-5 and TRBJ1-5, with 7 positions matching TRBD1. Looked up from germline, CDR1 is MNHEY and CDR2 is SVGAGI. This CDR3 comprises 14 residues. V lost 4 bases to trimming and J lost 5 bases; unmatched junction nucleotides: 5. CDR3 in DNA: TGTGCCAGCAGTTCTTTCCAGGGGGATCAGCCCCAGCATTTT. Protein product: CASSSFQGDQPQHF.

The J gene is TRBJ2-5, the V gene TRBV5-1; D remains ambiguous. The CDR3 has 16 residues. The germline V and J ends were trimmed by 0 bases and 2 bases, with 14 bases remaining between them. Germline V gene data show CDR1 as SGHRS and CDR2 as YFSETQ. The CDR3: CASSLEVQSEQETQYF. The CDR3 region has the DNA TGCGCCAGCAGCTTGGAAGTGCAGAGCGAACAAGAGACCCAGTACTTC.